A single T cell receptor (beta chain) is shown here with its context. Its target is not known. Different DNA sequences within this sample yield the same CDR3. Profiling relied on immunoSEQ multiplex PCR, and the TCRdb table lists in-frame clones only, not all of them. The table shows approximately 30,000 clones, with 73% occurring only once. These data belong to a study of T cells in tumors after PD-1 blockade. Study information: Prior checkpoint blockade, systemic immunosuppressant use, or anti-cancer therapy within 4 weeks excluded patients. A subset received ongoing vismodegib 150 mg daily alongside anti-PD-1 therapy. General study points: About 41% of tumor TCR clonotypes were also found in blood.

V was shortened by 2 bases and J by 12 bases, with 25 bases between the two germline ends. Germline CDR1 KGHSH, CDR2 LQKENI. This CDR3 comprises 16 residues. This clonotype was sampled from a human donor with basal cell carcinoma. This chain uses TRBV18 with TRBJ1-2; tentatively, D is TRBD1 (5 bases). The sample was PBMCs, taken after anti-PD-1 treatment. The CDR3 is CASSPEGRQGTSLNTF. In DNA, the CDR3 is TGTGCCAGCTCACCAGAGGGGAGGCAGGGAACGTCCTTGAACACCTTC.